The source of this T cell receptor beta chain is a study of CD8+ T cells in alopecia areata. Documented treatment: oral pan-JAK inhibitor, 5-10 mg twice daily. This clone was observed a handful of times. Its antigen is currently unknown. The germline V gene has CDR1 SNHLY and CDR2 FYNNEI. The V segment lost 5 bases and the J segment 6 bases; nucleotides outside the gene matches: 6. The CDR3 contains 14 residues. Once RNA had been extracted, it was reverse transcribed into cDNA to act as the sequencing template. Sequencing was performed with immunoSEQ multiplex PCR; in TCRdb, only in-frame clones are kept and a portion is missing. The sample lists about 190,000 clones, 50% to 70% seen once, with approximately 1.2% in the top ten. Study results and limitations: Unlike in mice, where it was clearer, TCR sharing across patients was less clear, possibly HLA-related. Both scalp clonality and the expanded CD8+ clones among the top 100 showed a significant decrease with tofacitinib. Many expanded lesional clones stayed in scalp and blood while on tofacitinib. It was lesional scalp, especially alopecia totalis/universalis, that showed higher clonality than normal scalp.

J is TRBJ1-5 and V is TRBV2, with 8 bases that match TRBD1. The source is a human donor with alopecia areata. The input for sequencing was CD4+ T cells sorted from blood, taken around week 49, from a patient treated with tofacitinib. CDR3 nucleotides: TGTGCCAGCAGTCAGACAGGGGTTAGTCAGCCCCAGCATTTT. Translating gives CASSQTGVSQPQHF.